This record covers a single T cell receptor beta chain. This clonotype was found many times. No cognate antigen has been identified for it. Per-base quality was not reported, and no clone a single base away is much larger than it. The record originates from a study of Graves' ophthalmopathy and Graves' hyperthyroidism (dated by TCRdb to the late 2010s). Background for the entire study: Peripheral blood samples were taken at the time of initial diagnosis, before any treatment was given. To tell Graves' ophthalmopathy apart from Graves' hyperthyroidism, and to predict which patients would progress to ophthalmopathy, the study relied on TCR beta repertoire signatures. In total, 120 to 150 blood samples were TCR-sequenced: 40 to 45 ophthalmopathy, 75 hyperthyroidism and approximately 17 hyperthyroidism-to-ophthalmopathy patients. A discovery set of 100 or so patients (roughly 41 ophthalmopathy, about 59 stable hyperthyroidism) was enrolled to explore V-J signatures distinguishing ophthalmopathy from hyperthyroidism. For independent validation, a separate cohort was made up of some 19 hyperthyroidism patients plus 17 patients who later progressed from hyperthyroidism to ophthalmopathy. In five or six hyperthyroidism patients, the T-cell repertoire of thyroid tissue was compared with the T-cell repertoire of blood. After sampling, hyperthyroidism patients received methimazole starting at 30 mg daily, and ophthalmopathy patients received high-dose intravenous methylprednisolone. Points the paper makes about the study in general: Sample size was not predetermined statistically, and investigators were not blinded to group allocation. In validation, the model predicted ophthalmopathy progression with more than 70% sensitivity and less than 80% specificity; fewer than 15 predicted patients were CT-confirmed with GO in a median of about 6.1 months. Most expanded thyroid clonotypes with frequency above 0.001 were also detected in blood, suggesting blood repertoires may reflect the thyroid immune response. In cross-validation, the 13-signature model distinguished ophthalmopathy from stable hyperthyroidism with approximately 88% sensitivity and about 84% specificity, and in the test set the corresponding values were roughly 80% and 76%.

TCR beta CDR3 regions were amplified from RNA transcripts for repertoire sequencing. A first-round RT-PCR used HTBI primers with the Qiagen OneStep RT-PCR kit, followed by a second-round multiplex PCR, size selection and purification. Sequencing of the libraries was carried out on an Illumina HiSeq2000 in paired-end mode with 100 bp reads. The original pipeline was this. Reads were processed with SOAPnuke, discarding reads with adapters, uncalled bases, mean Phred below 15, or no exact constant-primer or identifier match. High-quality paired reads were merged with COPE v1.2.5. Each unique nucleotide sequence was treated as a clonotype, and MiTCR v1.1 was used to align the clonotypes to the IMGT TRB V, D and J references. Only V-J combinations with frequency above 0.0001 were analysed, covering approximately 99% of repertoires. For each V-J combination, a TCR clonal expansion and chaos score was defined as the ratio of F50 clonal expansion to chaos observed in the TCRdist matrix. Features were reduced by Welch's t-statistics and random forest to over ten V-J combinations, which fed a naive Bayes classifier. The similarity between thyroid and blood repertoires was quantified using the Morisita-Horn index. The public reads were reanalyzed by TCRdb: fastp trimming at Q25, MiXCR alignment, in-frame beta chains only. Rows matching on CDR3 protein sequence are summarized as one entry with the most common DNA and genes. Here the V and J calls rest on TCRdb's processing, not on the authors' analysis. The sample profile shows around 660,000 distinct CDR3 sequences; over 40% of them were found once. The ten biggest clones cover more than 2.5% of the sample.

Ophthalmopathy patients had moderately to severely active disease, Clinical Activity Score of at least 3, NOSPECS grade of at least 4, and disease duration under 3 months. Anyone with other autoimmune diseases, uncontrolled infections, pregnancy or lactation was excluded from the study. Clinical symptoms, serum thyroxine, TRAb, thyroid ultrasound and orbital computed tomography were used for diagnosis. PBMCs were isolated from 10 ml of fresh peripheral blood by Ficoll-Paque density gradient centrifugation. Trizol reagent was used to extract the total RNA, and its quality was then checked on an Agilent 2100 Bioanalyzer. CDR1 is given as SNHLY and CDR2 as FYNNEI, both from the germline V gene. Including cysteine and phenylalanine, the CDR3 has 14 amino acids. Kept here is only the CDR3 DNA, which spans 42 bases and is read in frame from base 1. Trimmed from V: 10 bases; trimmed from J: 5 bases; junction bases lacking a gene match: 8.

The TCR was taken from an adult man with Graves' ophthalmopathy. The sequencing sample was made of peripheral blood. The chain joins TRBV2 to TRBJ2-2; TRBD2 agrees with 9 junctional bases. Read as DNA, the sequence is TGTGCCACCAAGGAGCGGGGGGAAACCGGGGAGCTGTTTTTT. Its protein product is CATKERGETGELFF.